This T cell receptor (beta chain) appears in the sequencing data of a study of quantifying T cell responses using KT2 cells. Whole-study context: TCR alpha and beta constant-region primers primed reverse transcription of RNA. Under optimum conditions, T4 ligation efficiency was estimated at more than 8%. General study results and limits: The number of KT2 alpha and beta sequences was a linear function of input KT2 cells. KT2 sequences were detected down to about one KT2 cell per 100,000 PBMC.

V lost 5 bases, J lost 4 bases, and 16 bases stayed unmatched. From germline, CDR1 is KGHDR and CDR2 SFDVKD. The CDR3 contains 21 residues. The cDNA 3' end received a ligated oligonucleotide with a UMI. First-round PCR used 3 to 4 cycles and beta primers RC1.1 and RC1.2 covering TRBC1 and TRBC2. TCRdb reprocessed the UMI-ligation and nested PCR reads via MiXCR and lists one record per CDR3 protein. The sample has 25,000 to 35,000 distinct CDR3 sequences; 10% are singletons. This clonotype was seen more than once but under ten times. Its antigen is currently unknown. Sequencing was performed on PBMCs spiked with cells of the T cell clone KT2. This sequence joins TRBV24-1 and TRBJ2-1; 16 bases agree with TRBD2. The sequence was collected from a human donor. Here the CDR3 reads CATSGVRGTRGLAGGYNEQFF. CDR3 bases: TGTGCCACCAGTGGAGTTCGCGGTACCCGGGGACTAGCGGGAGGGTACAATGAGCAGTTCTTC.